This T cell receptor beta chain stems from a study of cytomegalovirus exposure and HLA in healthy donors. Study-level findings and limits: Sequence variants that were highly shared formed a cluster that was likely a sequencing artifact. A later analysis reportedly identified an Asian-associated ancestry cluster as carrying fewer N-insertions than the roughly 700-donor mean.

On this clone itself: What it recognizes is unknown.

The PCR made use of 60 Vbeta and 13 Jbeta primers. Clones were sequenced by immunoSEQ multiplex PCR, and TCRdb holds only the in-frame ones, with some missing. Among 150,000 to 200,000 clones, roughly 70% were seen once, and the ten largest hold around 1.9%. CDR3 length equals 13 residues. Germline lookup yields CDR1 LNHDA and CDR2 SQIVND (reference sequence). V dropped 3 bases and J dropped 5; count of bases not matched to a gene: 4. The sequenced sample was PBMCs. The chain is built from TRBV19 and TRBJ2-7; TRBD1 matches at 7 bases. The origin of this receptor is a woman aged 30 to 39 in good health and CMV-seronegative. The CDR3 sequence: CASSISDRDEQYF. In nucleotides, the CDR3 is TGTGCCAGTAGTATCTCCGACAGGGACGAGCAGTACTTC.